Listed here are 11 T cell receptor beta chains from one sample, sequenced in a study of PD-1 blockade in classical Hodgkin lymphoma. Every patient was affected by relapse after autologous stem cell transplantation, while exposure to brentuximab vedotin was not uniform. Repertoires were generated with immunoSEQ multiplex PCR, while TCRdb's copy carries only in-frame clones and drops some. In the table there are more than 90,000 clones, roughly 79% of which are singletons. The material sequenced was peripheral blood mononuclear cells (PBMCs), taken before the second cycle of nivolumab. These receptors were collected from a human donor with classical Hodgkin lymphoma.

The DNA for the CDR3 is TGTGCCAGTACCCCAAGGAAAGCGGGGCGAGGCACCGGGGAGCTGTTTTTT. This sequence encodes CASTPRKAGRGTGELFF. The J gene is TRBJ2-2, the V gene TRBV19; 7 bases map to TRBD2. The CDR3 is 17 amino acids. V was clipped by 7 bases and J by 4 bases; unmatched bases: 15. Germline values: CDR1 LNHDA, CDR2 SQIVND (reference sequence).

The rearrangement links TRBV11-3 to TRBJ2-2; 8 bases are a match to TRBD2. V lost 2 bases and J lost 5; bases outside the gene matches: 4. The CDR3 has 15 residues. The germline V gene encodes CDR1 SGHNT and CDR2 YENEEA. CDR3 in amino acids: CASSLTGGGTGELFF. DNA of the CDR3: TGTGCCAGCAGCTTAACGGGAGGGGGAACCGGGGAGCTGTTTTTT.

The chain has TRBV19 and TRBJ2-5; the match to TRBD2 covers 10 bases. Trimming removed 3 bases from V and 4 bases from J; junction bases left unmatched: 5. Germline values: CDR1 LNHDA, CDR2 SQIVND (reference sequence). The CDR3 contains 15 residues. The chain's CDR3 is CASSISGGESETQYF. Here the CDR3 DNA reads TGTGCCAGTAGTATCAGCGGGGGGGAATCAGAGACCCAGTACTTC.

CDR3 sequence (DNA): TGTGCCAGCAGTTACGGACTAGCAATCGGGGAGCTGTTTTTT. Protein sequence: CASSYGLAIGELFF. The chain joins TRBV6-5 to TRBJ2-2; TRBD2 aligns across 8 bases. Trimming at V came to 2 bases and at J to 7 bases, leaving 3 bases not matched to a gene. This CDR3 spans 14 amino acids. Germline V gene lookup returns CDR1 MNHEY and CDR2 SVGAGI.

The chain is built from TRBV6-5 and TRBJ2-3, with 7 bases aligning to TRBD2. The germline V gene encodes CDR1 MNHEY and CDR2 SVGAGI. The CDR3 loop spans 14 amino acids. Trimming took 6 bases from V and 6 from J; bases not matched to a gene: 9. For the CDR3, the DNA is TGTGCCAGCAGGGCGGGAGCCGCTTGGGATACGCAGTATTTT. Its translation: CASRAGAAWDTQYF.

Comment on this clone: A junction end diverges from the germline sequence, so it may reflect a read error. The chain has TRBV11-1 and TRBJ2-7; tentatively, D is TRBD2 (5 bases). This CDR3 comprises 13 residues. The germline V gene encodes CDR1 SGHAT and CDR2 FQDESV (reference sequence). CDR3 loop: CASSLAVAYEQYF. The DNA of the CDR3 is TGTGCCAGCAGCCTAGCAGTAGCTTACGAGCAGTACTTC.

The genes are TRBV18 and TRBJ1-2; a possible D gene is TRBD1 (5 bases). The CDR3 spans 16 residues. Germline CDR1 reads KGHSH; CDR2 reads LQKENI. Deletions cut 3 bases from V and 0 bases from J, with 14 bases between. The CDR3 is CASSPPWGGTNYGYTF. In DNA, the CDR3 is TGTGCCAGCTCACCCCCATGGGGGGGTACTAACTATGGCTACACCTTC.

This clone was seen a few times. The chain carries TRBV19 and TRBJ2-7, with 7 bases lining up with TRBD2. CDR1 and CDR2 (germline): LNHDA, SQIVND (reference sequence). This CDR3 comprises 13 residues. With V trimmed by 8 bases and J by 3 bases, 7 bases remained unmatched. CDR3 in DNA: TGTGCCAGTGGGTCCAGCGGGAACTACGAGCAGTACTTC. It yields the protein CASGSSGNYEQYF.

The rearrangement links TRBV7-2 to TRBJ2-3; TRBD2 agrees at 7 bases. The V and J ends lost 4 bases and 3 bases, in that order; junction bases with no gene match: 4. The CDR3 is made up of 14 amino acids. In germline, CDR1 is SGHTA, CDR2 FQGNSA. Here the CDR3 DNA reads TGTGCCAGCAGCTCTCCCGGGGGGACAGATACGCAGTATTTT. Its translation: CASSSPGGTDTQYF.

J is TRBJ2-7 and V is TRBV30, with TRBD2 matching over 7 bases. With V trimmed by 5 bases and J by 6 bases, 4 bases remained unmatched. The CDR3 consists of 11 residues. Looked up from germline, CDR1 is GTSNPN and CDR2 is SVGIG (reference sequence). The CDR3 region has the DNA TGTGCCTGGGGCTGGGGGGGCGAGCAGTACTTC. The encoded protein is CAWGWGGEQYF.

The V gene is TRBV30, the J gene TRBJ2-6; 9 positions agree with TRBD1. CDR1 and CDR2 from the germline V gene are GTSNPN and SVGIG (reference sequence). V shed 3 bases, J shed 3 bases, and the junction held 6 bases outside the gene matches. The CDR3 runs to 16 residues. The CDR3 region is CAWRRTGERGANVLTF. The CDR3 nucleotides are TGTGCCTGGAGACGGACAGGGGAGCGTGGGGCCAACGTCCTGACTTTC.